One sample yielded the 21 T cell receptor beta chains listed below, sequenced in a study of T cell responses to AZD1222 COVID-19 vaccine. Generated by immunoSEQ multiplex PCR, the TCRdb table keeps only in-frame clones and is missing some. The table records 95,000 to 150,000 clones, approximately 85% of them present only once. Sequencing used peripheral blood, obtained on day 0 of AZD1222 vaccination. Source of these receptors: an adult in good health.

V usage is TRBV7-2 and J usage is TRBJ1-1, with D tentatively TRBD1 (5 bases). This CDR3 comprises 14 residues. V was cut by 2 bases and J by 6 bases, with 13 bases left in between. The germline V gene encodes CDR1 SGHTA and CDR2 FQGNSA. The CDR3 here is CASSLQGGLSEAFF. CDR3 nucleotide sequence: TGTGCCAGCAGCTTACAGGGAGGCTTATCTGAAGCTTTCTTT.

DNA for the CDR3: TGTGCCAGCAGGGCCCTAGACTATGGCTACACCTTC. This translates into CASRALDYGYTF. This chain uses TRBV6-5 with TRBJ1-2; no reliable D call. From germline, CDR1 is MNHEY and CDR2 SVGAGI. CDR3 size: 12 residues. Trimming stripped 6 bases from V and 3 bases from J, with 8 bases between.

The rearrangement joins TRBV6-2 or TRBV6-3 to TRBJ2-1; TRBD1 aligns across 8 bases. With 2 bases clipped from V and 7 bases from J, the junction kept 10 bases outside the gene matches. This CDR3 spans 16 amino acids. Germline V lookup: CDR1 MNHEY, CDR2 SVGEGT. The CDR3, as DNA: TGTGCCAGCAGTTACACCAGACAGGGGCCTGGAAATGAGCAGTTCTTC. It is translated as CASSYTRQGPGNEQFF.

CDR3 protein: CASSQVGSYNEQFF. The CDR3 DNA sequence: TGTGCCAGCAGCCAAGTAGGTTCCTACAATGAGCAGTTCTTC. This chain uses TRBV3-1 (or the pseudogene TRBV3-2) with TRBJ2-1, with D hard to call. Deletions cut 1 base from V and 1 base from J, with 5 bases between. Germline-derived CDR1 and CDR2 are LGHDT and YNNKEL (reference sequence). The CDR3 runs to 14 residues.

The gene calls are TRBV12-3 or TRBV12-4 and TRBJ1-2, with D unresolved. Trimming removed 6 bases from V and 2 bases from J, with 10 bases in between. CDR3 length equals 13 residues. In DNA form, the CDR3 reads TGTGCCAGCAGCCCGGCCGAAAACTATGGCTACACCTTC. Amino acids: CASSPAENYGYTF.

The chain joins TRBV4-2 to TRBJ1-6, with D unresolved. Germline V gives CDR1 LGHNA, CDR2 YNFKEQ. V shed 0 bases and J shed 9 bases, with 6 bases lying between them. The CDR3 has 13 amino acids. The CDR3 DNA is TGTGCCAGCAGCCAAGACAGGCTTTCACCCCTCCACTTT. Translation gives CASSQDRLSPLHF.

V gene TRBV20-1 combines with J gene TRBJ2-7; D may be TRBD2 (6 bases). Between the trimmed V and J ends, which lost 3 bases and 3 bases, there was a span of 12 bases. The germline V gene encodes CDR1 DFQATT and CDR2 SNEGSKA (reference sequence). The CDR3 runs to 13 residues. CDR3 loop: CSASAGGIYEQYF. The CDR3 DNA sequence: TGCAGTGCTAGTGCCGGGGGTATCTACGAGCAGTACTTC.

This clone showed up just a few times. The chain joins TRBV18 to TRBJ1-2, with D unresolved. Germline loops: CDR1 KGHSH, CDR2 LQKENI. V lost 2 bases and J 8 bases, leaving 12 bases between the germline ends. The CDR3 spans 13 residues. Here the CDR3 DNA reads TGTGCCAGCTCACCAGAGGCGGTTCCGGGCTACACCTTC. Amino acid sequence: CASSPEAVPGYTF.

The chain links TRBV5-1 to TRBJ1-6; D possibly corresponds to TRBD1 (5 bases). V lost 0 bases and J 11 bases, leaving 18 bases between the germline ends. The germline CDR1 and CDR2 sequences are SGHRS and YFSETQ. The CDR3 runs to 16 residues. The CDR3 spells CASSLELSSGGAPLHF. DNA for the CDR3: TGCGCCAGCAGCTTGGAGTTAAGCTCTGGAGGGGCACCCCTCCACTTT. Based on the CDR3 plus reference TRBV5-1 and TRBJ1-6, the full variable domain is KAGVTQTPRYLIKTRGQQVTLSCSPISGHRSVSWYQQTPGQGLQFLFEYFSETQRNKGNFPGRFSGRQFSNSRSEMNVSTLELGDSALYLCASSLELSSGGAPLHFGNGTRLTVT.

The V gene is TRBV14, the J gene TRBJ1-5; D gene ambiguous. Trimming stripped 4 bases from V and 2 bases from J, with 9 bases between. The germline gives CDR1 SGHDN, CDR2 FVKESK. This CDR3 has 14 amino acids. The CDR3 is CASSPGFGNQPQHF. As DNA, the CDR3 is TGTGCCAGCAGCCCGGGATTTGGCAATCAGCCCCAGCATTTT.

The rearrangement uses TRBV11-2 and TRBJ1-5; perhaps TRBD1 as D (5 bases). Germline V gene lookup returns CDR1 SGHAT and CDR2 FQNNGV. The CDR3 covers 14 residues. V gave up 1 base and J gave up 5 bases, with 9 bases separating them. CDR3 residues: CASSLVGQDQPQHF. The CDR3 region has the DNA TGTGCCAGCAGCTTAGTGGGGCAAGATCAGCCCCAGCATTTT.

This clone has only a few counts. The rearrangement joins TRBV13 to TRBJ2-5, with 10 positions matching TRBD2. J was trimmed by 2 bases and V by 5 bases; bases with no gene match: 11. This CDR3 has 17 residues. Looked up from germline, CDR1 is PRHDT and CDR2 is FYEKMQ (reference sequence). CDR3 bases: TGTGCCAGCAGCCCACCGGTGAGCGGGGGGGAGCAAGAGACCCAGTACTTC. This sequence encodes CASSPPVSGGEQETQYF.

V and J are TRBV27 and TRBJ1-1, with a tentative D call TRBD1 (5 bases). The length of the CDR3 is 14 residues. The V end lost 5 bases, the J end lost 1 base, and 11 bases lay between the germline ends. The germline V gene encodes CDR1 MNHEY and CDR2 SMNVEV (reference sequence). The CDR3 DNA sequence: TGTGCCAGCAGTGAGGGTGGGGGGAACACTGAAGCTTTCTTT. This codes for CASSEGGGNTEAFF.

This rearrangement joins TRBV4-1 to TRBJ1-3; TRBD1 agrees at 8 bases. The germline V gene encodes CDR1 MGHRA and CDR2 YSYEKL. This CDR3 contains 17 residues. The V gene end was trimmed by 1 base and the J gene end by 1 base; junction bases not matched to a gene: 6. The CDR3 DNA sequence: TGCGCCAGCAGCCAAGCACCAGGGGGCCGGTCTGGAAACACCATATATTTT. It specifies CASSQAPGGRSGNTIYF.

The V and J genes are TRBV28 and TRBJ1-2; D unresolved. The CDR3 has 12 residues. Trimming took 7 bases from V and 0 from J, leaving 6 bases between them. In germline, CDR1 is MDHEN, CDR2 SYDVKM. The CDR3 DNA reads as TGTGCCAGCAACCGGGCTAACTATGGCTACACCTTC. Translating gives CASNRANYGYTF.

J is TRBJ2-7 and V is TRBV5-4; D uncertain. The CDR3 totals 11 residues. CDR1 and CDR2 from the germline V gene are SGHNT and YYREEE (reference sequence). V was pared by 0 bases and J by 9 bases, with 7 bases between. The CDR3 sequence: CASSLDGPQYF. As DNA, the CDR3 is TGTGCCAGCAGCTTGGATGGTCCGCAGTACTTC.

V usage is TRBV6-5 and J usage is TRBJ1-1; D gene uncertain. The CDR3 length is 15 residues. Between the trimmed V and J ends, which lost 0 bases and 4 bases, there was a span of 12 bases. Germline assignment: CDR1 MNHEY and CDR2 SVGAGI. This CDR3 is CASSYSMLGATEAFF. CDR3 DNA: TGTGCCAGCAGTTACTCTATGCTGGGAGCCACTGAAGCTTTCTTT.

V is TRBV11-2 and J is TRBJ2-3, with no clear D. The germline gives CDR1 SGHAT, CDR2 FQNNGV. CDR3 length: 13 amino acids. V was pared by 5 bases and J by 2 bases, with 8 bases between. This chain's CDR3 is CASSHSVTDTQYF. The CDR3 bases are TGTGCCAGCAGCCACTCGGTCACAGATACGCAGTATTTT.

The rearrangement joins TRBV4-1 to TRBJ2-1; 13 bases align to TRBD2. The CDR3 runs 15 residues. Per germline, CDR1 MGHRA and CDR2 YSYEKL. The V and J ends lost 1 base and 10 bases, in that order; junction bases with no gene match: 4. The CDR3: CASSQGTSGGWEQFF. In DNA, the CDR3 is TGCGCCAGCAGCCAAGGGACTAGCGGGGGTTGGGAGCAGTTCTTC.

This clone came up once. The J gene is TRBJ1-1, the V gene TRBV19, with D uncertain. V shed 6 bases and J shed 3 bases, with 8 bases lying between them. CDR3 length: 12 amino acids. Germline assignment: CDR1 LNHDA and CDR2 SQIVND (reference sequence). The CDR3 DNA reads as TGTGCCAGTAGAGAATTCGACACTGAAGCTTTCTTT. This codes for CASREFDTEAFF. The whole variable domain, filled in from reference TRBV19 and TRBJ1-1, reads DGGITQSPKYLFRKEGQNVTLSCEQNLNHDAMYWYRQDPGQGLRLIYYSQIVNDFQKGDIAEGYSVSREKKESFPLTVTSAQKNPTAFYLCASREFDTEAFFGQGTRLTVV.

This clone was observed a single time. This chain connects TRBV7-9 to TRBJ1-5; D gene unclear. CDR1 SEHNR and CDR2 FQNEAQ come from the germline V gene (reference sequence). The CDR3 is 16 residues long. V lost 3 bases and J 7 bases, leaving 19 bases between the germline ends. CDR3 bases: TGTGCCAGCAGCTTGGGAGTCGGGAGAAGAGAACAGCCCCAGCATTTT. Encoded protein: CASSLGVGRREQPQHF. The entire variable domain, with the rest obtained from reference TRBV7-9 and TRBJ1-5, is as follows: DTGVSQNPRHKITKRGQNVTFRCDPISEHNRLYWYRQTLGQGPEFLTYFQNEAQLEKSRLLSDRFSAERPKGSFSTLEIQRTEQGDSAMYLCASSLGVGRREQPQHFGDGTRLSIL.